These T cell receptor beta chains were read from a single sample in a study of shared clonotypes between healthy human individuals. Some clones are missing from TCRdb's copy, which holds only in-frame ones; the method was immunoSEQ multiplex PCR. Among 1.5 million to 2.5 million clones listed, roughly 95% were seen once. Sequencing used naive CD8+ T cells sorted from blood. The origin of the receptors is a man between 18 and 29 years old in good health. Both conserved end residues are part of each CDR3. Fields, in order: clone size, V gene, J gene, D gene, CDR3 protein, CDR3 DNA. The D gene is left open where the match is weak. Where a row states a size, it is once, few, many or the class of an expanded clone; other rows omit it.

>NA|TRBV7-9|TRBJ2-7|NA
CASSLEGFYEQYF
TGTGCCAGCAGCTTAGAGGGGTTCTACGAGCAGTACTTC
>NA|TRBV6-5|TRBJ1-1|NA
CASTGQTNTEAFF
TGTGCCAGCACCGGACAGACGAACACTGAAGCTTTCTTT
>NA|TRBV5-6|TRBJ2-3|TRBD1
CASSEAGTGAPDTQYF
TGTGCCAGCAGCGAAGCCGGGACAGGGGCCCCAGATACGCAGTATTTT
>NA|TRBV7-6|TRBJ2-1|TRBD1
CASSRTGGGEQFF
TGTGCCAGCAGCCGGACAGGGGGCGGTGAGCAGTTCTTC
>once|TRBV15|TRBJ1-4|NA
CATSSGGETGNEKLFF
TGTGCCACCAGCAGCGGGGGCGAAACCGGGAATGAAAAACTGTTTTTT
>NA|TRBV6-5|TRBJ2-2|NA
CASSYSSPGELFF
TGTGCCAGCAGTTACTCGTCGCCCGGGGAGCTGTTTTTT
>NA|TRBV6-5|TRBJ1-5|NA
CASSPGPQGNQPQHF
TGTGCCAGCAGCCCGGGACCCCAGGGCAATCAGCCCCAGCATTTT
>NA|TRBV9|TRBJ2-7|NA
CASSVDWGSSYEQYF
TGTGCCAGCAGCGTAGATTGGGGAAGCTCCTACGAGCAGTACTTC
>NA|TRBV2|TRBJ2-1|NA
CASSLASEQFF
TGTGCCAGCAGCCTGGCCAGTGAGCAGTTCTTC
>NA|TRBV27|TRBJ2-3|NA
CASSLDGERWGTDTQYF
TGTGCCAGCAGTTTGGATGGGGAGCGTTGGGGCACAGATACGCAGTATTTT
>NA|TRBV4-1|TRBJ2-1|TRBD2
CASSLVGAGGPEYDEQFF
TGCGCCAGCAGCCTCGTTGGGGCGGGGGGGCCCGAATATGATGAGCAGTTCTTC
>NA|TRBV7-8|TRBJ2-2|NA
CASTPDIIGVPNTGELFF
TGTGCCAGCACACCTGATATAATAGGCGTCCCGAACACCGGGGAGCTGTTTTTT
>NA|TRBV27|TRBJ2-1|NA
CASSLTGNYNEQFF
TGTGCCAGCAGTCTCACGGGGAACTACAATGAGCAGTTCTTC
>once|TRBV9|TRBJ2-5|NA
CASSVEVEETQYF
TGTGCCAGCAGCGTAGAAGTGGAAGAGACCCAGTACTTC
>NA|TRBV29-1|TRBJ2-1|NA
CSVADRDGHNEQFF
TGCAGCGTTGCGGACCGGGACGGACACAATGAGCAGTTCTTC
>NA|TRBV10-3|TRBJ2-7|NA
CAISEAGNYEQYF
TGTGCCATCAGTGAGGCAGGGAACTACGAGCAGTACTTC
>NA|TRBV7-8|TRBJ2-1|NA
CASSLAGAKYNEQFF
TGTGCCAGCAGCTTAGCGGGGGCCAAATACAATGAGCAGTTCTTC
>NA|TRBV6-1|TRBJ1-6|NA
CASSDAAGYASPLHF
TGTGCCAGCAGTGATGCGGCAGGGTACGCTTCACCCCTCCACTTT
>NA|TRBV19|TRBJ2-2|TRBD1
CASSKVVGTGSNGELFF
TGTGCCAGTAGTAAGGTCGTCGGGACAGGGAGTAACGGGGAGCTGTTTTTT
>NA|TRBV9|TRBJ2-5|NA
CASSDNGLDLGTQYF
TGTGCCAGCAGCGACAACGGGTTGGACCTCGGGACCCAGTACTTC
>NA|TRBV27|TRBJ2-5|NA
CASSFFQSETQYF
TGTGCCAGCAGTTTTTTTCAGTCTGAGACCCAGTACTTC
>NA|TRBV4-1|TRBJ2-7|TRBD2
CASSPSGSLYEQYF
TGCGCCAGCAGCCCTAGCGGGAGTCTCTACGAGCAGTACTTC
>NA|TRBV6-6|TRBJ2-7|NA
CASSYPRVLSSYEQYF
TGTGCCAGCAGTTACCCTCGGGTTTTGAGCTCCTACGAGCAGTACTTC
>many|TRBV27|TRBJ1-1|NA
CASSPRTVQMNTEAFF
TGTGCCAGCAGTCCCCGGACGGTACAAATGAACACTGAAGCTTTCTTT
>NA|TRBV28|TRBJ2-1|TRBD1
CASRSTGSSYNEQFF
TGTGCCAGCAGATCGACAGGGAGCTCCTACAATGAGCAGTTCTTC
>NA|TRBV10-1|TRBJ2-7|NA
CASSERLEGIYEQYF
TGCGCCAGCAGTGAGAGACTAGAGGGAATCTACGAGCAGTACTTC
>NA|TRBV7-9|TRBJ1-3|NA
CASSLALDSHRNTIYF
TGTGCCAGCAGCTTAGCGCTGGACAGCCACCGAAACACCATATATTTT
>once|TRBV5-8|TRBJ2-7|NA
CASSFRQGAYEQYF
TGTGCCAGCAGCTTTCGGCAGGGTGCCTACGAGCAGTACTTC
>NA|TRBV7-6|TRBJ2-7|TRBD2
CASSPGRGHEQYF
TGTGCCAGCAGCCCGGGGAGGGGTCACGAGCAGTACTTC
>NA|TRBV7-9|TRBJ2-7|NA
CASSDRPYEQYF
TGTGCCAGCAGTGATAGGCCCTACGAGCAGTACTTC
>NA|TRBV6-5|TRBJ1-1|NA
CASRPGVNTEAFF
TGTGCCAGCAGACCAGGGGTGAACACTGAAGCTTTCTTT
>NA|TRBV15|TRBJ1-4|NA
CATSRGGEDEKLFF
TGTGCCACCAGCAGAGGGGGGGAAGATGAAAAACTGTTTTTT
>NA|TRBV7-9|TRBJ2-5|NA
CASSSVSTAETQYF
TGTGCCAGCAGCTCAGTCTCGACTGCGGAGACCCAGTACTTC
>NA|TRBV5-1|TRBJ2-7|NA
CASSVTGYEQYF
TGCGCCAGCAGCGTGACAGGCTACGAGCAGTACTTC
>NA|TRBV27|TRBJ2-3|NA
CASGDSSLGDTQYF
TGTGCCAGCGGAGACAGCTCCCTTGGGGATACGCAGTATTTT
>NA|TRBV7-2|TRBJ1-2|NA
CASSLEHTAGNGYTF
TGTGCCAGCAGCTTAGAGCATACAGCCGGAAATGGCTACACCTTC
>NA|TRBV7-9|TRBJ2-1|TRBD1
CASSYSGTGPYNEQFF
TGTGCCAGCAGTTACTCCGGGACAGGGCCCTACAATGAGCAGTTCTTC
>NA|TRBV28|TRBJ2-2|TRBD2
CASSGREAIANTGELFF
TGTGCCAGCTCTGGGCGGGAGGCCATAGCGAACACCGGGGAGCTGTTTTTT
>NA|TRBV5-4|TRBJ2-7|NA
CASSRRPGIEQYF
TGTGCCAGCAGCCGACGGCCAGGAATCGAGCAGTACTTC
>NA|TRBV9|TRBJ2-5|TRBD2
CASSAVRGGAETQYF
TGTGCCAGCAGCGCAGTCCGCGGGGGGGCGGAGACCCAGTACTTC
>NA|TRBV4-1|TRBJ2-7|NA
CASSQTGEQYF
TGCGCCAGCAGCCAAACGGGCGAGCAGTACTTC
>NA|TRBV27|TRBJ1-1|NA
CASSITGRSLPTEAFF
TGTGCCAGCAGTATTACGGGACGTTCCTTGCCCACTGAAGCTTTCTTT
>NA|TRBV9|TRBJ2-7|TRBD2
CASSVEAGAYEQYF
TGTGCCAGCAGCGTCGAAGCGGGGGCCTACGAGCAGTACTTC
>NA|TRBV5-1|TRBJ2-7|NA
CASSLVGSSYEQYF
TGCGCCAGCAGCTTGGTAGGGAGCTCCTACGAGCAGTACTTC
>NA|TRBV9|TRBJ2-7|TRBD2
CASSPGLAGYEQYF
TGTGCCAGCAGCCCGGGACTAGCAGGTTACGAGCAGTACTTC
>NA|TRBV6-5|TRBJ1-1|NA
CASSYSGFMNTEAFF
TGTGCCAGCAGTTACTCGGGATTCATGAACACTGAAGCTTTCTTT
>once|TRBV9|TRBJ2-7|NA
CASSARRDISYEQYF
TGTGCCAGCAGCGCCCGTCGGGACATTTCCTACGAGCAGTACTTC
>NA|TRBV6-5|TRBJ1-4|NA
CASCMGPTYEKLFF
TGTGCCAGCTGCATGGGACCGACATATGAAAAACTGTTTTTT
>NA|TRBV5-1|TRBJ2-7|NA
CASPGPSGTKPYEQYF
TGCGCCAGCCCTGGGCCGTCCGGGACAAAACCCTACGAGCAGTACTTC
>NA|TRBV27|TRBJ2-5|NA
CASSLGQGGTQYF
TGTGCCAGCAGTTTAGGGCAGGGTGGGACCCAGTACTTC
>NA|TRBV11-2|TRBJ2-5|TRBD1
CASRVLTRDRGIQETQYF
TGTGCCAGCAGAGTCCTTACTCGGGACAGGGGGATCCAAGAGACCCAGTACTTC
>NA|TRBV27|TRBJ1-4|NA
CASSLLGGGQLFF
TGTGCCAGCAGTTTATTAGGTGGGGGACAACTGTTTTTT
>NA|TRBV7-8|TRBJ2-5|NA
CASSLSWSYQETQYF
TGTGCCAGCAGCTTATCGTGGTCATATCAAGAGACCCAGTACTTC
>NA|TRBV6-1|TRBJ1-5|NA
CASRGPLNGHF
TGTGCCAGCAGGGGGCCTCTTAACGGGCATTTT
>NA|TRBV6-5|TRBJ2-5|NA
CASSYGQGTGTQYF
TGTGCCAGCAGTTATGGTCAGGGCACGGGGACCCAGTACTTC
>few|TRBV19|TRBJ1-2|NA
CASSMEYGYTF
TGTGCCAGTAGTATGGAGTATGGCTACACCTTC
>NA|TRBV15|TRBJ2-2|NA
CATRPQENTGELFF
TGTGCCACCAGGCCACAGGAGAACACCGGGGAGCTGTTTTTT
>NA|TRBV7-9|TRBJ2-5|TRBD2
CASSSPGGKETQYF
TGTGCCAGCAGCTCCCCGGGGGGTAAAGAGACCCAGTACTTC
>NA|TRBV27|TRBJ2-1|TRBD2
CASSPGVAGDEQFF
TGTGCCAGCAGCCCCGGGGTAGCGGGAGATGAGCAGTTCTTC